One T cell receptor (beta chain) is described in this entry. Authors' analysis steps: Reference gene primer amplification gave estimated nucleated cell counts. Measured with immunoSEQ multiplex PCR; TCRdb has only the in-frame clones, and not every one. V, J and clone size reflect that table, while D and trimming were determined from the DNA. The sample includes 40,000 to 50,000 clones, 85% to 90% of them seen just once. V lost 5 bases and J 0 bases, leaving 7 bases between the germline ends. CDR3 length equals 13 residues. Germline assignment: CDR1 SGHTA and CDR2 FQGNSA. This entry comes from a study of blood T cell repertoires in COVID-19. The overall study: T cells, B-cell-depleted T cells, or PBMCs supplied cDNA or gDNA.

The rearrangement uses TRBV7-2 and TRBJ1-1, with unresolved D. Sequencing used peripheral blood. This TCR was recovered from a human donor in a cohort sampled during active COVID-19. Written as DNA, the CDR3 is TGTGCCAGCAGCCCGGGGATGAACACTGAAGCTTTCTTT. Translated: CASSPGMNTEAFF.